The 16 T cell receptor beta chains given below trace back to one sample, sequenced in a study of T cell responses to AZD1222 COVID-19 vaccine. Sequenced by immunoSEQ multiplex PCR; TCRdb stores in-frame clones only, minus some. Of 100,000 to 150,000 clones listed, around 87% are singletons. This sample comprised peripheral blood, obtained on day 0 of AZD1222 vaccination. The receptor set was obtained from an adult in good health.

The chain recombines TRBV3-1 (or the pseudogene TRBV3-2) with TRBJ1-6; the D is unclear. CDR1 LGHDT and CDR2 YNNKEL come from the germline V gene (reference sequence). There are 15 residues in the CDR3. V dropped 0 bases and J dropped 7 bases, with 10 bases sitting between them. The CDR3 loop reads CASSQEVAGNSPLHF. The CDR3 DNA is TGTGCCAGCAGCCAAGAGGTAGCAGGCAATTCACCCCTCCACTTT.

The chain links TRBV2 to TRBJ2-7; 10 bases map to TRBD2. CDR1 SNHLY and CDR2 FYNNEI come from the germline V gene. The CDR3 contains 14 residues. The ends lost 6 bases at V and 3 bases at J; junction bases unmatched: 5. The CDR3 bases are TGTGCCAGCAGGCTAGCGGGAGTAGACTACGAGCAGTACTTC. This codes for CASRLAGVDYEQYF.

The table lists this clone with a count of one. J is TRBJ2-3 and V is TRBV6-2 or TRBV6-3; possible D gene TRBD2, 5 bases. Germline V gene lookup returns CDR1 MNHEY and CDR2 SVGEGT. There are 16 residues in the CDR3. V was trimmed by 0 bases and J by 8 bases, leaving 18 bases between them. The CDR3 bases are TGTGCCAGCAGTTACTCGCCAAGCAGACAAAGCGGTACGCAGTATTTT. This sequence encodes CASSYSPSRQSGTQYF.

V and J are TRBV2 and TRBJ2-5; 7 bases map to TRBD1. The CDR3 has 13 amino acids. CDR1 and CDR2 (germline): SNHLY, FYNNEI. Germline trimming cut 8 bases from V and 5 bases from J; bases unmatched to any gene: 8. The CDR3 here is CASGRQGGETQYF. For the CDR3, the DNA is TGTGCCAGCGGGCGACAGGGCGGGGAGACCCAGTACTTC.

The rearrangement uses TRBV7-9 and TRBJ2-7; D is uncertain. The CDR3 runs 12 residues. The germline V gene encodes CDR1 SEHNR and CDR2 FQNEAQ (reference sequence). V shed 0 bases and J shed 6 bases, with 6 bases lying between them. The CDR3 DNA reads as TGTGCCAGCAGCTTAGCTCGTGTCGAGCAGTACTTC. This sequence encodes CASSLARVEQYF.

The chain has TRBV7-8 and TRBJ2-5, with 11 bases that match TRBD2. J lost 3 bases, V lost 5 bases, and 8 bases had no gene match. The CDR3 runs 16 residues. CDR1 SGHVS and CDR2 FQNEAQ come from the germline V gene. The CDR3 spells CASSRIAGGRKETQYF. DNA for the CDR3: TGTGCCAGCAGCCGAATAGCGGGAGGGAGAAAAGAGACCCAGTACTTC.

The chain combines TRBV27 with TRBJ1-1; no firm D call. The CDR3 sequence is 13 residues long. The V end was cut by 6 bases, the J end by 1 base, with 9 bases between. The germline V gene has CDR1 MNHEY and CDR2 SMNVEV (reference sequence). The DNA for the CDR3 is TGTGCCAGCAGCCTCCAAACGAACACTGAAGCTTTCTTT. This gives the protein CASSLQTNTEAFF.

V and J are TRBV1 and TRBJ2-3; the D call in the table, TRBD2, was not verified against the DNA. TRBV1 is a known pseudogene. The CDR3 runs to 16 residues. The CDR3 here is CTSSRARGDSTDTQYF. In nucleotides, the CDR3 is TGCACCAGCAGCCGAGCCCGGGGGGACAGCACAGATACGCAGTATTTT.

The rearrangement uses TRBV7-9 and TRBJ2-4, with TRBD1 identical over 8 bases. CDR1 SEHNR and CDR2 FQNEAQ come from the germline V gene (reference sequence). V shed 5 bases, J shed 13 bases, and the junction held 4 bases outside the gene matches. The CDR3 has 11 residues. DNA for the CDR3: TGTGCCAGCAGCAATACAGGGGGGCAGTACTTC. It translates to CASSNTGGQYF.

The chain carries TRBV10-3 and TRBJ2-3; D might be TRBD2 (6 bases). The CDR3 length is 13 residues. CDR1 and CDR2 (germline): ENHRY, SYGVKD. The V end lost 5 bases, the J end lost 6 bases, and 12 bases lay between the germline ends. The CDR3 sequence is CAISWTGVDTQYF. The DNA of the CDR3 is TGTGCCATCAGTTGGACGGGGGTCGATACGCAGTATTTT.

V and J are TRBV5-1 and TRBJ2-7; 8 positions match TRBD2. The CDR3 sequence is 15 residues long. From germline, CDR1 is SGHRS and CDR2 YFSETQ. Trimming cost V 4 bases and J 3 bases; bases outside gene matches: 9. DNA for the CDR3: TGCGCCAGCAGCCAGACGACTAGCGTGGGCTACGAGCAGTACTTC. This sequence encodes CASSQTTSVGYEQYF.

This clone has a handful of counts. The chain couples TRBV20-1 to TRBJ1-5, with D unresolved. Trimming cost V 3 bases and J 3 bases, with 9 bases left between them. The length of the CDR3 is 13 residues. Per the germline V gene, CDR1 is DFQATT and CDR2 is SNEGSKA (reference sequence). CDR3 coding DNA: TGCAGTGCTAGTCCGGGCGTCAATCAGCCCCAGCATTTT. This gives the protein CSASPGVNQPQHF.

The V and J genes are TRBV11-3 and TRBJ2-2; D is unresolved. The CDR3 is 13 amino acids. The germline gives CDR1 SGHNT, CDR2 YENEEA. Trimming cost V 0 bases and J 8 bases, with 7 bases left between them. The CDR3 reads CASSLEGGGELFF. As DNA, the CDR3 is TGTGCCAGCAGCTTAGAAGGTGGTGGGGAGCTGTTTTTT.

The CDR3 nucleotides read TGTGCCAGCAGTGGGACAGGGATTCGGACTGAAGCTTTCTTT. Encoded protein: CASSGTGIRTEAFF. The chain couples TRBV27 to TRBJ1-1; 9 bases are a match to TRBD1. J gave up 5 bases and V 5 bases, and 6 bases lay outside the gene matches. Germline V gene lookup returns CDR1 MNHEY and CDR2 SMNVEV (reference sequence). This CDR3 region has 14 residues.

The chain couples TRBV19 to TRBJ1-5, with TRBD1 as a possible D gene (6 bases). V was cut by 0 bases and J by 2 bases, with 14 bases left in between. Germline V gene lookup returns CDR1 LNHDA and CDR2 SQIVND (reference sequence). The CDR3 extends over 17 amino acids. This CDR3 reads CASSIERGWVGNQPQHF. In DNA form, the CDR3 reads TGTGCCAGTAGTATAGAAAGGGGGTGGGTGGGCAATCAGCCCCAGCATTTT.

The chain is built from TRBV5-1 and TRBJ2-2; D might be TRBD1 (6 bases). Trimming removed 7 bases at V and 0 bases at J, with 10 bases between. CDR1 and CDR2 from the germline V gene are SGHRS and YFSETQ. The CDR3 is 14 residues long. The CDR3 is CASHRDSNTGELFF. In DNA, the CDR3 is TGCGCCAGCCACAGGGATTCGAACACCGGGGAGCTGTTTTTT.